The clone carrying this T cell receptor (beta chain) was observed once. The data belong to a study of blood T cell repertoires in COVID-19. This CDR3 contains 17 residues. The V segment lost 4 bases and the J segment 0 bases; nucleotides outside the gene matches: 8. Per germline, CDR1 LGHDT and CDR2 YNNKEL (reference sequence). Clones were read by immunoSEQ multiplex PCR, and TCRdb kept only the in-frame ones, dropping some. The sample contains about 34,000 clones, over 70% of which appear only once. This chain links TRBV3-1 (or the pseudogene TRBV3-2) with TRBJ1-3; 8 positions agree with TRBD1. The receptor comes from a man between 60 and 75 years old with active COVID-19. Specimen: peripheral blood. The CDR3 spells CASSLSGQGSSGNTIYF. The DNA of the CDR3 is TGTGCCAGCAGCCTTTCCGGACAGGGAAGCTCTGGAAACACCATATATTTT.